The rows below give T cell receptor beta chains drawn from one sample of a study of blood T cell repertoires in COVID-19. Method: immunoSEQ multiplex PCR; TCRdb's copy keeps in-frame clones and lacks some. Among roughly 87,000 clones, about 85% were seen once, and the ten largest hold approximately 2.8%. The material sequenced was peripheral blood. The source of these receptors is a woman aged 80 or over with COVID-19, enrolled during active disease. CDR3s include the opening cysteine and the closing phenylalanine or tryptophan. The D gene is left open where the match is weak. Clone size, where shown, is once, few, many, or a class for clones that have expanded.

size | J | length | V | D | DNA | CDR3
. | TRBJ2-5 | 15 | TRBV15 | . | TGTGCCACCAGCAGAGCCCCAGGGGTTGGAGAGACCCAGTACTTC | CATSRAPGVGETQYF
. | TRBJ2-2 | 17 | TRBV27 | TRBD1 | TGTGCCAGCAGTACCCTCCGGGACAGGGCGGGCACCGGGGAGCTGTTTTTT | CASSTLRDRAGTGELFF
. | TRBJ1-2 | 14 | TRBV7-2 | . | TGTGCCAGCAGCTTAGGACAGCCTAACTATGGCTACACCTTC | CASSLGQPNYGYTF
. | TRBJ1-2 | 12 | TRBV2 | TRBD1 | TGTGCCAGCAGTGAACAGGGGGCGGGCTACACCTTC | CASSEQGAGYTF
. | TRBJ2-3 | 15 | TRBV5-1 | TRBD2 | TGCGCCAGCAGCCTCCCAGCGGGGTTCACAGATACGCAGTATTTT | CASSLPAGFTDTQYF
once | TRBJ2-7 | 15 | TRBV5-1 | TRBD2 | TGCGCCAGCAGCTCTCAGGGACTAGGGGGATACGAGCAGTACTTC | CASSSQGLGGYEQYF
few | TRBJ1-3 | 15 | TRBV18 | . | TGTGCCAGCTCACCTCAGGGAATTCCTGGAAACACCATATATTTT | CASSPQGIPGNTIYF
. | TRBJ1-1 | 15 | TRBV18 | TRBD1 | TGTGCCAGCTCACTCGTGGGACAGACGAACACTGAAGCTTTCTTT | CASSLVGQTNTEAFF
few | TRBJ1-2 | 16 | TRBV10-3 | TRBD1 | TGTGCCATCAGTGACGAACTACAGGGGTTTTTGAATGGCTACACCTTC | CAISDELQGFLNGYTF
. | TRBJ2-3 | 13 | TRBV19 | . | TGTGCCAGTAGTGACGTAGGACTTACAGCGCAGTATTTT | CASSDVGLTAQYF
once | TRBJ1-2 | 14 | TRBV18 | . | TGTGCCAGCTCACCACTTGACAGTAACTATGGCTACACCTTC | CASSPLDSNYGYTF
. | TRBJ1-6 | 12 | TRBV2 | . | TGTGCCAGCAGACTGACAGATTCACCCCTCCACTTT | CASRLTDSPLHF
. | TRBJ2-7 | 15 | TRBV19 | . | TGTGCCAGTAGTATGAAGACAGGACATCCTGGAGAGCAGTACTTC | CASSMKTGHPGEQYF
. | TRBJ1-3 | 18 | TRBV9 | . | TGTGCCAGCAGCGTAGAATATTGGATAGGCGGTCGTGGAAACACCATATATTTT | CASSVEYWIGGRGNTIYF
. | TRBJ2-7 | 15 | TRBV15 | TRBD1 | TGTGCCACCAGCAGAGATCTACAGGGGGACTACGAGCAGTACTTC | CATSRDLQGDYEQYF
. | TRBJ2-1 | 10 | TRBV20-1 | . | TGCAGTGCGTATTACAATGAGCAGTTCTTC | CSAYYNEQFF
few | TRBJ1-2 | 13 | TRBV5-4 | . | TGTGCCAGCAGCTTAGACAGCTTCTATGGCTACACCTTC | CASSLDSFYGYTF
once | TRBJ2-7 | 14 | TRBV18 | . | TGTGCCAGCTCGGCCGGGGCGCAGGGGTACGAGCAGTACTTC | CASSAGAQGYEQYF
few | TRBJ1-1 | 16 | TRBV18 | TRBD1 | TGTGCCAGCTCACCCGAGACAGGGGCTTCGAACACTGAAGCTTTCTTT | CASSPETGASNTEAFF
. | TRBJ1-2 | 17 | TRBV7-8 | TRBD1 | TGTGCCAGCAGCTCCCGCGGAATGATACAGGGGGCGTCTGGCTACACCTTC | CASSSRGMIQGASGYTF
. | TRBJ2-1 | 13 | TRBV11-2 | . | TGTGCCAGCAGCTTCGAGAGGCCCAATGAGCAGTTCTTC | CASSFERPNEQFF
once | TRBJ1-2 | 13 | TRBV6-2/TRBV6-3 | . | TGTGCCAGCAGTTACCTCCGGACAGACGGCTACACCTTC | CASSYLRTDGYTF
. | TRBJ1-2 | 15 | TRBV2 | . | TGTGCCAGCAGTACAACCTGGCAGTCTAACTATGGCTACACCTTC | CASSTTWQSNYGYTF
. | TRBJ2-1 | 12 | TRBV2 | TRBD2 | TGTGCCAGCAGTGAATCTGGCGGGGGGCAGTTCTTC | CASSESGGGQFF
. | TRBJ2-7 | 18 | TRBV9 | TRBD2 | TGTGCCAGCAGCGTAGGAGGGACTAGCGGGGGGCCTTCCTACGAGCAGTACTTC | CASSVGGTSGGPSYEQYF
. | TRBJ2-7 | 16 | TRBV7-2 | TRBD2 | TGTGCCAGCAGCCCCCACTCGACTAGCGGGGGCTACGAGCAGTACTTC | CASSPHSTSGGYEQYF
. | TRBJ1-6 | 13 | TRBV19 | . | TGTGCCAGTAGTATGGAGGGTGTATCACCCCTCCACTTT | CASSMEGVSPLHF
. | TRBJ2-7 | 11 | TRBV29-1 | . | TGCAGCGTTGATGGTGGGGAGCAGCAGTACTTC | CSVDGGEQQYF
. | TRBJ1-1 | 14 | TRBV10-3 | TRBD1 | TGTGCCATCAGTGAGTCGGGCAGGGGGGTGGAAGCTTTCTTT | CAISESGRGVEAFF
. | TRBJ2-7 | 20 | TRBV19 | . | TGTGCCAGTAGTCGGTCCCTTACCCTGGGGGGACAGTCGAGCTCCTACGAGCAGTACTTC | CASSRSLTLGGQSSSYEQYF
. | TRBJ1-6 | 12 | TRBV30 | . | TGTGCCTGGAGTGTACGGAGTTCACCCCTCCACTTT | CAWSVRSSPLHF
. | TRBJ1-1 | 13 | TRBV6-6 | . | TGTGCCAGCAGTTACTCGAGTGACACTGAAGCTTTCTTT | CASSYSSDTEAFF
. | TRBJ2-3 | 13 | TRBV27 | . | TGTGCCAGCAACCCACTAGGCACAGATACGCAGTATTTT | CASNPLGTDTQYF
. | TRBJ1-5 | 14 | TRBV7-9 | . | TGTGCCAGCAGCTTATCCGGGGGGAATCAGCCCCAGCATTTT | CASSLSGGNQPQHF
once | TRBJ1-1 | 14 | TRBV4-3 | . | TGCGCCAGCAGCCAAGACGGGGGGATCACTGAAGCTTTCTTT | CASSQDGGITEAFF
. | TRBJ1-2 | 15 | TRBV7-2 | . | TGTGCCAGCAGCTTAACCTCCCGCTGGGTCGGGGGCTACACCTTC | CASSLTSRWVGGYTF
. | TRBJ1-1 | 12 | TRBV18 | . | TGTGCCAGCTCACAAAACAGGGACGAAGCTTTCTTT | CASSQNRDEAFF